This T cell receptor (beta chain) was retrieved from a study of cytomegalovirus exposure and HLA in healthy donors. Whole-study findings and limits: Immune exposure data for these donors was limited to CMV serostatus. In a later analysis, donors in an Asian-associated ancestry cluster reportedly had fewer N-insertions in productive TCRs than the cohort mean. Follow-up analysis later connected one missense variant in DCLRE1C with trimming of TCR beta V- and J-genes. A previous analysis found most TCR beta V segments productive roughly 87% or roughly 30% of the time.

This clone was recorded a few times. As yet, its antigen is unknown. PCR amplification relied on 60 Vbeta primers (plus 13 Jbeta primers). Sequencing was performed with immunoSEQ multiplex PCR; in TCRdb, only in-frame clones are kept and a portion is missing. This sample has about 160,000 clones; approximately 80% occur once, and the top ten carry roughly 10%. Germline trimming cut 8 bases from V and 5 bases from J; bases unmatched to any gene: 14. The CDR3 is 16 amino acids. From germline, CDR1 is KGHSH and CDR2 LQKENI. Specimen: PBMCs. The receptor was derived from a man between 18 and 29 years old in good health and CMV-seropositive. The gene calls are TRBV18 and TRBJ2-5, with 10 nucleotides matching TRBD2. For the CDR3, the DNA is TGTGCCAGCCCGAGGGGAGCGGGGGGGCTCTTTGAGACCCAGTACTTC. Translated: CASPRGAGGLFETQYF.